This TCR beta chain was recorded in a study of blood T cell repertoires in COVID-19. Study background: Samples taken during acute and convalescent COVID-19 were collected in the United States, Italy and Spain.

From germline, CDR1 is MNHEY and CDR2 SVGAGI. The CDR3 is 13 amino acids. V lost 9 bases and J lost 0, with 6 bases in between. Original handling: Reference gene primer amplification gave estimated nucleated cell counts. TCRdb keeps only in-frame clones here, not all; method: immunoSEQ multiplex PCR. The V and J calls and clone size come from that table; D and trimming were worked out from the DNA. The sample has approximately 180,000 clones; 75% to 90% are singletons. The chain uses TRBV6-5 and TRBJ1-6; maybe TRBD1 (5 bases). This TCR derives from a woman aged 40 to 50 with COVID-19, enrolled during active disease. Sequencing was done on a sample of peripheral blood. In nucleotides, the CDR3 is TGTGCCAGTCAGGGCTCCTATAATTCACCCCTCCACTTT. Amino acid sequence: CASQGSYNSPLHF.